The clone carrying this TCR beta chain was counted once. The antigen remains undetermined. This entry comes from a study of T cell responses to AZD1222 COVID-19 vaccine. Overall study findings and caveats: Distributed over spike, vaccine-associated CD4 TCRs predominated at 160-218 and 743-854.

Data came from immunoSEQ multiplex PCR; TCRdb stores just in-frame clones and leaves some out. The repertoire has around 140,000 clones, roughly nine tenths of them found once; the top ten carry roughly 1.7%. Source: peripheral blood, taken on day 0 of AZD1222 vaccination. This TCR derives from an adult in good health.

The CDR3 DNA follows: TGTGCCAGCTCACCACAGTCCGGGGATGGCTACACCTTC. As protein: CASSPQSGDGYTF. The chain carries TRBV18 and TRBJ1-2; no clear D gene. The CDR3 loop spans 13 amino acids. CDR1 is KGHSH and CDR2 is LQKENI in the germline V gene. V was trimmed by 1 base and J by 6 bases, leaving 9 bases between them.